Shown below are 24 T cell receptor beta chains from a single sample sequenced in a study of CD8 T cells in ankylosing spondylitis. Points from the study as a whole: Roughly 8 highly homologous variants made up a TCR beta motif that seemed to typify ankylosing spondylitis blood.

TCRdb used MiXCR to reprocess the 5' RACE reads, holding one entry per CDR3 protein. The table has about 700,000 distinct CDR3 sequences, around a fifth seen once; the top ten hold about 19%. Their cognate antigens are unknown. The sample consisted of blood, either unsorted or a sorted T cell fraction (not recorded which). These receptors originate from a male donor with ankylosing spondylitis.

In its sample, this clonotype was seen a few times. This chain joins TRBV7-3 and TRBJ2-2, with D possibly TRBD2 on 6 matching bases. The V end lost 4 bases, the J end lost 7 bases, and 19 bases lay between the germline ends. The length of the CDR3 is 16 residues. Germline-derived CDR1 and CDR2 are SGHTA and FQGTGA. The CDR3 region has the DNA TGTGCCAGCAGCTCCCTTGGGCGCGGGACTGGCGGGGAGCTGTTTTTT. Amino acid sequence: CASSSLGRGTGGELFF.

The V call is TRBV5-1, the J call TRBJ1-1; D unclear. Looked up from germline, CDR1 is SGHRS and CDR2 is YFSETQ. The ends were cut back, 1 base at V and 0 bases at J, with 10 bases in the middle. The CDR3 runs to 15 residues. The CDR3: CASSLLDLMNTEAFF. DNA for the CDR3: TGCGCCAGCAGCTTGCTGGACCTAATGAACACTGAAGCTTTCTTT.

The V call is TRBV6-5, the J call TRBJ2-5, with TRBD2 as a possible D gene (6 bases). CDR1 and CDR2 (germline): MNHEY, SVGAGI. Trimming took off 2 bases at V and 2 bases at J, with 9 bases between the two ends. This CDR3 comprises 14 residues. The CDR3 reads CASSYQGLQETQYF. CDR3 sequence (DNA): TGTGCCAGCAGTTACCAAGGACTACAAGAGACCCAGTACTTC.

This clonotype was picked up a small number of times. V and J are TRBV3-1 and TRBJ2-1; D is undetermined. The CDR3 runs to 15 residues. With 1 base removed from V and 0 bases from J, the gap between germline ends came to 7 bases. Germline-derived CDR1 and CDR2 are LGHDT and YNNKEL (reference sequence). The CDR3 loop reads CASSQGRPSYNEQFF. The CDR3 DNA is TGTGCCAGCAGCCAAGGTAGGCCCTCCTACAATGAGCAGTTCTTC.

There are a few counts of this clonotype. The chain recombines TRBV7-9 with TRBJ2-3; D call uncertain. CDR1 and CDR2 from the germline V gene are SEHNR and FQNEAQ (reference sequence). The V gene lost 2 bases and the J gene lost 0 bases, with 6 bases spanning the gap. The CDR3 consists of 14 residues. As DNA, the CDR3 is TGTGCCAGCAGCTTAATTCTGAGCACAGATACGCAGTATTTT. The encoded protein is CASSLILSTDTQYF.

The chain joins TRBV7-9 to TRBJ1-4, with 7 bases lining up with TRBD1. Germline CDR1 reads SEHNR; CDR2 reads FQNEAQ (reference sequence). The CDR3 extends over 14 amino acids. Germline trimming cut 4 bases from V and 6 bases from J; bases unmatched to any gene: 5. This CDR3 is CASSSVTGYEKLFF. The CDR3 DNA sequence: TGTGCCAGCAGCTCAGTGACAGGGTATGAAAAACTGTTTTTT.

This clonotype was detected a few times. This chain joins TRBV12-3 or TRBV12-4 and TRBJ1-4, with TRBD1 matching 9 bases. The CDR3 has 14 residues. The ends lost 6 bases at V and 8 bases at J; junction bases unmatched: 7. For the CDR3, the DNA is TGTGCCAGCAGCTACAGGGGGCTTGGGGAAAAACTGTTTTTT. Translated: CASSYRGLGEKLFF.

This clonotype appeared a few times. The chain uses TRBV10-2 and TRBJ1-1; no reliable D call. There are 13 residues in the CDR3. Germline V gene data show CDR1 as WSHSY and CDR2 as SAAADI. Trimming removed 6 bases at V and 9 bases at J, with 17 bases between. The CDR3 loop is CASRPGVQEKAFF. CDR3 coding DNA: TGCGCCAGCAGACCCGGGGTCCAGGAGAAAGCTTTCTTT.

In DNA, the CDR3 is TGTGCCAGCAGTTTAGACTCATGGGGGACTACCGGCTATGGCTACACCTTC. Amino acid sequence: CASSLDSWGTTGYGYTF. The V call is TRBV12-3 or TRBV12-4, the J call TRBJ1-2; TRBD1 might be the D (5 bases). The V end was cut by 1 base, the J end by 4 bases, with 19 bases between. The CDR3 has 17 amino acids.

The V gene is TRBV7-6, the J gene TRBJ2-7; possibly TRBD1 or TRBD2 for D (6 bases each). The V end lost 5 bases, the J end lost 3 bases, and 14 bases lay between the germline ends. The germline V gene has CDR1 SGHVS and CDR2 FNYEAQ. The CDR3 runs 14 residues. The CDR3, as DNA: TGTGCCAGCAGCCGAGGGGGGCTTCTCTACGAGCAGTACTTC. Residues: CASSRGGLLYEQYF.

This chain joins TRBV29-1 and TRBJ2-1, with TRBD2 matching over 8 bases. The CDR3 is 16 residues long. Germline CDR1 is SQVTM and CDR2 is ANQGSEA. V trimming: 6 bases; J trimming: 4 bases; junction bases outside the gene matches: 14. The CDR3: CSVVGKIAGSYNEQFF. The CDR3 DNA reads TGCAGCGTCGTCGGGAAGATAGCGGGAAGTTACAATGAGCAGTTCTTC.

The chain recombines TRBV27 with TRBJ1-2; 7 bases fit TRBD1. Losses at the gene ends were 4 bases for V and 6 bases for J; bases not matched to a gene: 5. The CDR3 totals 13 residues. CDR1 MNHEY and CDR2 SMNVEV come from the germline V gene (reference sequence). This CDR3 reads CASSSTGDNGYTF. In DNA form, the CDR3 reads TGTGCCAGCAGTTCAACAGGGGATAATGGCTACACCTTC.

This clonotype is a singleton in its sample. The chain links TRBV27 to TRBJ2-2; unclear D gene. Germline V CDR1 and CDR2: MNHEY, SMNVEV (reference sequence). The ends were cut back, 8 bases at V and 0 bases at J, with 7 bases in the middle. The CDR3 totals 13 residues. The CDR3 DNA reads TGTGCCAGCGGCAGAACGAACACCGGGGAGCTGTTTTTT. Translated, it gives CASGRTNTGELFF.

At least ten counts were recorded for this clonotype. The chain carries TRBV6-4 and TRBJ2-3, with TRBD2 identical over 8 bases. With 0 bases clipped from V and 1 base from J, the junction kept 0 bases outside the gene matches. Germline lookup yields CDR1 MRHNA and CDR2 SNTAGT. The CDR3 is 15 amino acids. As DNA, the CDR3 is TGTGCCAGCAGTGACTCCGGGGGGGGCACAGATACGCAGTATTTT. Its translation: CASSDSGGGTDTQYF.

This clonotype was observed many times. The chain employs TRBV12-3 or TRBV12-4 and TRBJ1-5; a weak D match, TRBD1 (6 bases). The V and J ends lost 6 bases and 6 bases respectively, with 15 bases between them. The CDR3 has 14 residues. The CDR3 DNA reads TGTGCCAGCAGGAGTGCTGGACAGACTCAGCCCCAGCATTTT. Its protein product is CASRSAGQTQPQHF.

The chain recombines TRBV20-1 with TRBJ2-7; D gene unclear. The CDR3 totals 12 residues. From germline, CDR1 is DFQATT and CDR2 SNEGSKA (reference sequence). The CDR3 loop is CSALVQSYEQYF. The CDR3, as DNA: TGCAGCGCCCTGGTACAGTCCTACGAGCAGTACTTC.

The sample holds a few counts of this clonotype. J is TRBJ1-5 and V is TRBV27; no clear D. V lost 5 bases and J lost 4, with 15 bases in between. CDR1 MNHEY and CDR2 SMNVEV come from the germline V gene (reference sequence). The CDR3 contains 15 residues. The CDR3 loop reads CASSPWRTENQPQHF. The CDR3 bases are TGTGCCAGCAGTCCCTGGCGAACAGAAAATCAGCCCCAGCATTTT.

The chain has TRBV20-1 and TRBJ2-7, with no clear D. Germline V gene data show CDR1 as DFQATT and CDR2 as SNEGSKA (reference sequence). V lost 0 bases, J lost 4 bases, and 13 bases lay in between. The CDR3 is 14 amino acids. The CDR3 protein is CSAREGRTAYEQYF. The CDR3 DNA reads as TGCAGTGCTAGAGAGGGCAGGACCGCGTACGAGCAGTACTTC.

This clonotype has a handful of counts. The chain is built from TRBV12-3 or TRBV12-4 and TRBJ2-1, with D perhaps TRBD1 or TRBD2 (6 bases each). The length of the CDR3 is 17 residues. Trimming removed 3 bases from V and 5 bases from J, with 20 bases in between. The CDR3 sequence: CASSFREGGVRDNEQFF. The CDR3 region has the DNA TGTGCCAGCAGTTTCCGTGAGGGGGGCGTACGGGACAATGAGCAGTTCTTC.

The chain links TRBV15 to TRBJ2-5, with 9 bases that match TRBD1. Germline trimming cut 1 base from V and 2 bases from J; bases unmatched to any gene: 5. From germline, CDR1 is LNHNV and CDR2 YYDKDF (reference sequence). This CDR3 contains 16 residues. CDR3 in amino acids: CATSRGGTGLQETQYF. DNA of the CDR3: TGTGCCACCAGCAGAGGCGGGACAGGGCTACAAGAGACCCAGTACTTC.

The chain carries TRBV20-1 and TRBJ2-2; 9 nucleotides line up with TRBD1. After removal of 5 bases from V and 2 bases from J, the junction contained 3 bases not matched to a gene. From germline, CDR1 is DFQATT and CDR2 SNEGSKA (reference sequence). The CDR3 extends over 14 amino acids. The CDR3 reads CSAGQGLNTGELFF. The CDR3, as DNA: TGCAGTGCTGGACAGGGGTTAAACACCGGGGAGCTGTTTTTT.

This clonotype was detected a few times. The chain uses TRBV27 and TRBJ1-2; 7 bases are shared with TRBD1. CDR1 and CDR2 from the germline V gene are MNHEY and SMNVEV (reference sequence). This CDR3 spans 14 amino acids. J was trimmed by 2 bases and V by 6 bases; bases with no gene match: 6. CDR3 loop: CASRGAGGNYGYTF. CDR3 in DNA: TGTGCCAGCAGGGGTGCAGGGGGAAACTATGGCTACACCTTC.

The gene calls are TRBV20-1 and TRBJ2-5; 9 bases map to TRBD2. The CDR3 totals 15 residues. Trimming removed 3 bases from V and 5 bases from J; junction bases left unmatched: 10. The germline CDR1 and CDR2 sequences are DFQATT and SNEGSKA (reference sequence). Here the CDR3 DNA reads TGCAGTGCTAGGCCGCCTTTGGCGGGAGGGGAGACCCAGTACTTC. Translation: CSARPPLAGGETQYF.

This clonotype showed up just a few times. The V and J genes are TRBV29-1 and TRBJ1-1; D remains ambiguous. The CDR3 totals 14 residues. V dropped 4 bases and J dropped 1 base, with 13 bases sitting between them. CDR1 and CDR2 from the germline V gene are SQVTM and ANQGSEA. CDR3 sequence: CSVVEGVPNTEAFF. In nucleotides, the CDR3 is TGCAGCGTTGTCGAGGGTGTCCCGAACACTGAAGCTTTCTTT.